The following is a TCR beta chain sequence with its context. The data derive from a study of control samples from healthy donors and cancer patients. CDR1 and CDR2 (germline): MNHNY, SVGAGI (reference sequence). The CDR3 has 15 residues. V was clipped by 1 base and J by 8 bases, with 17 bases between them. The protocol was immunoSEQ multiplex PCR, while the TCRdb copy is restricted to in-frame clones and leaves out a portion. Of about 160,000 clones listed, over 85% are singletons. This chain connects TRBV6-6 to TRBJ1-2, with D perhaps TRBD1 (5 bases). The clonotype originates from a man younger than 45 in good health. Sequencing was performed on blood. In nucleotides, the CDR3 is TGTGCCAGCAGTTACTTGTTGGCTGGGCAGGGAGGCTACACCTTC. It yields the protein CASSYLLAGQGGYTF.